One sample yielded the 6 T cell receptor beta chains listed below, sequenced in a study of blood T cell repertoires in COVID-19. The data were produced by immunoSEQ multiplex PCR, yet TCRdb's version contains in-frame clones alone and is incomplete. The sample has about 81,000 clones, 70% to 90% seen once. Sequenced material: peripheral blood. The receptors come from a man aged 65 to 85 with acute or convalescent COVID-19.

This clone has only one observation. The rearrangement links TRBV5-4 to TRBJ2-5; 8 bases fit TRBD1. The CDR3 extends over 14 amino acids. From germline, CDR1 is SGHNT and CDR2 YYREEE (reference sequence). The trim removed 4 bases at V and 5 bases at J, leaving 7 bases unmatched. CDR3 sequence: CASSPTGVRETQYF. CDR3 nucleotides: TGTGCCAGCAGCCCGACAGGGGTTCGGGAGACCCAGTACTTC.

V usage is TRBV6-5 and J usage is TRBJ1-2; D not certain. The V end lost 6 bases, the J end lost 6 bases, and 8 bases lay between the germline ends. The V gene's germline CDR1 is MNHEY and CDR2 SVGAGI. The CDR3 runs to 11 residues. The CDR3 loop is CASRDMHGYTF. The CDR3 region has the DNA TGTGCCAGCAGAGACATGCATGGCTACACCTTC.

CDR3 coding DNA: TGCGCCAGCAGTGAGTCCCCTGTTAGCACAGATACGCAGTATTTT. Translation gives CASSESPVSTDTQYF. The V and J genes are TRBV10-2 and TRBJ2-3; D is undetermined. Trimming removed 0 bases from V and 0 bases from J, with 7 bases in between. Germline V lookup: CDR1 WSHSY, CDR2 SAAADI. The CDR3 runs 15 residues.

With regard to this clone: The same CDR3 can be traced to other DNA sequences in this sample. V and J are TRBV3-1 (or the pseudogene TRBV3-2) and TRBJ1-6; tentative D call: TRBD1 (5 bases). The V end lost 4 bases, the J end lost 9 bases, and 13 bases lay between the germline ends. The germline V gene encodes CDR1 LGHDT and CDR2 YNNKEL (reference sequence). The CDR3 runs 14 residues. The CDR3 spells CASSLGTQSSPLHF. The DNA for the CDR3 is TGTGCCAGCAGCCTGGGGACTCAGAGTTCACCCCTCCACTTT.

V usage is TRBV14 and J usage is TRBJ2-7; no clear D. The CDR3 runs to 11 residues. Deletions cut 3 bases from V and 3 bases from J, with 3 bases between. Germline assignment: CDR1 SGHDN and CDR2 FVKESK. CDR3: CASSQYYEQYF. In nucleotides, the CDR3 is TGTGCCAGCAGCCAGTACTACGAGCAGTACTTC.

The chain's CDR3 is CASSTAGGGDYGYTF. The CDR3 DNA reads as TGTGCCAGTAGTACCGCGGGAGGGGGAGACTATGGCTACACCTTC. The chain couples TRBV19 to TRBJ1-2, with a tentative D call TRBD1 (6 bases). Germline CDR1 and CDR2: LNHDA and SQIVND (reference sequence). CDR3 length: 15 residues. Deletions cut 4 bases from V and 3 bases from J, with 15 bases between.